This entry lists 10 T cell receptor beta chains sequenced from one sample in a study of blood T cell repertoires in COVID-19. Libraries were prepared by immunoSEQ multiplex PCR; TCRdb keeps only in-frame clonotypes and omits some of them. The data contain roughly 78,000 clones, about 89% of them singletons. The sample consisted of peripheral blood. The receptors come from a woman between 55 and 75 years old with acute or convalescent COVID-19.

The CDR3 loop is CATQQGRNQPQHF. The CDR3 region has the DNA TGTGCCACCCAACAGGGTCGCAATCAGCCCCAGCATTTT. The chain is built from TRBV24-1 and TRBJ1-5; D possibly corresponds to TRBD1 (6 bases). Between the trimmed V and J ends, which lost 9 bases and 2 bases, there was a span of 10 bases. This CDR3 has 13 amino acids. Germline CDR1 KGHDR, CDR2 SFDVKD.

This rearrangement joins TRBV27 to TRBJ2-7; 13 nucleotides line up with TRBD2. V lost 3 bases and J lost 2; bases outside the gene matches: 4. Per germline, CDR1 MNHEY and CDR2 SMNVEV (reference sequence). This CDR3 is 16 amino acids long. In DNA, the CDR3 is TGTGCCAGCAGTTTCTCGGGACTAGCGGGAACCTACGAGCAGTACTTC. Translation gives CASSFSGLAGTYEQYF.

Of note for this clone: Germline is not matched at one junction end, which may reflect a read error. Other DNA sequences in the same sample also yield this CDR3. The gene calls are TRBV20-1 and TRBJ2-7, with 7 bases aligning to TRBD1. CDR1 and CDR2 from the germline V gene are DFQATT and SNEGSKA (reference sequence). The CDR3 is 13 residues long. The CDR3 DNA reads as TGCAGCGCTAGTCAGACAGGGTCTAACGAGCAGTACTTC. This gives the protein CSASQTGSNEQYF.

The chain's CDR3 is CASSSRQGHYGYTF. CDR3 in DNA: TGTGCCAGCAGCTCGAGACAGGGTCACTATGGCTACACCTTC. The chain recombines TRBV5-4 with TRBJ1-2; 7 bases match TRBD1. Germline trimming cut 3 bases from V and 3 bases from J; bases unmatched to any gene: 5. CDR1 and CDR2 (germline): SGHNT, YYREEE (reference sequence). The CDR3 loop spans 14 amino acids.

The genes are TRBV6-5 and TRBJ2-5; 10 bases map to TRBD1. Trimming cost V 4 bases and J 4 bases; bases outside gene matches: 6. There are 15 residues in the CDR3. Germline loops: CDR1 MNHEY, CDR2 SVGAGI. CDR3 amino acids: CASSSGTGALETQYF. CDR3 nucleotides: TGTGCCAGCAGTTCCGGGACAGGGGCACTAGAGACCCAGTACTTC.

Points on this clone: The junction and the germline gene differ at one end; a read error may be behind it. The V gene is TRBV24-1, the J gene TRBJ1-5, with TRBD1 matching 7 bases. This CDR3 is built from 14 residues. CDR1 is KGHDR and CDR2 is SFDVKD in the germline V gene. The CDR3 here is CATGGQASNQPQHF. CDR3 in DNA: TGCGCCACCGGCGGACAGGCTTCAAATCAGCCCCAGCATTTT.

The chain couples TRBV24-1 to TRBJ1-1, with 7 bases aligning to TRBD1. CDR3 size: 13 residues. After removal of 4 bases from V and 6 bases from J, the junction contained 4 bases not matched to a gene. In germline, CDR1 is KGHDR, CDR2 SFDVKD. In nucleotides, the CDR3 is TGTGCCACCAGTGACCTTGACAGGGCTGAAGCTTTCTTT. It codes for CATSDLDRAEAFF.

The chain's CDR3 is CASSSGTKNTEAFF. CDR3 coding DNA: TGTGCCAGCAGTTCAGGAACAAAGAACACTGAAGCTTTCTTT. This chain joins TRBV28 and TRBJ1-1; D not resolved. The CDR3 spans 14 residues. CDR1 is MDHEN, CDR2 SYDVKM, per germline. V was cut by 4 bases and J by 1 base, with 10 bases left in between.

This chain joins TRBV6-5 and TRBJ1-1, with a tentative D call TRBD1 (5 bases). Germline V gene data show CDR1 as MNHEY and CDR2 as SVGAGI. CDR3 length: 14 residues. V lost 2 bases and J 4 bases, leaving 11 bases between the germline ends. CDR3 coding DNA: TGTGCCAGCAGTTACGGGGGAGGGAGCACTGAAGCTTTCTTT. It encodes CASSYGGGSTEAFF.

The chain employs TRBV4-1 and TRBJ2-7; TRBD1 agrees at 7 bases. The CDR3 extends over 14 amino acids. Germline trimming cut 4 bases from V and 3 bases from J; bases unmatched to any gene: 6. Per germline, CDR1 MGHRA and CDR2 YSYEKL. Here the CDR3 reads CASSPPDRVYEQYF. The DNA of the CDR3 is TGCGCCAGCAGCCCCCCCGACAGGGTCTACGAGCAGTACTTC.